This T cell receptor (beta chain) was recorded in a study of blood T cell repertoires in COVID-19. On the study more broadly: Samples came from the United States, Italy and Spain, spanning acute and convalescent COVID-19. PBMCs, B-cell-depleted T cells, or T cells provided the cDNA or gDNA that made up the material.

The germline gives CDR1 SGHDT, CDR2 YYEEEE. The length of the CDR3 is 18 residues. V shed 4 bases and J shed 8 bases, with 28 bases lying between them. Original handling: Researchers report that nucleated cell counts were estimated from reference gene primer amplification. Clones were read by immunoSEQ multiplex PCR, and TCRdb kept only the in-frame ones, dropping some. The D gene and trimming were derived from the DNA, and the V and J assignments and clone size from that table. The repertoire holds approximately 89,000 clones, with 85% to 90% as singletons. The chain is built from TRBV5-6 and TRBJ2-4; a possible D gene is TRBD2 (6 bases). The sample consisted of peripheral blood. The origin of this receptor is a woman between 70 and 85 years old with acute or convalescent COVID-19. In DNA form, the CDR3 reads TGTGCCAGCAGCCCCTCGCGGGACTTCCCCGTTCCTGTGGACATTCAGTACTTC. Its translation: CASSPSRDFPVPVDIQYF. The full variable domain, its missing parts supplied by reference TRBV5-6 and TRBJ2-4, is DAGVTQSPTHLIKTRGQQVTLRCSPKSGHDTVSWYQQALGQGPQFIFQYYEEEERQRGNFPDRFSGHQFPNYSSELNVNALLLGDSALYLCASSPSRDFPVPVDIQYFGAGTRLSVL.